The rows below give T cell receptor beta chains drawn from one sample of a study of CXCR3-negative and CXCR3-positive naive CD8 T cells. TCRdb re-called the 5' RACE reads; one entry per CDR3 protein, DNA not given. The repertoire shows under 90,000 distinct CDR3 sequences; the top ten hold approximately 0.58%. Material: naive CXCR3+ CD8+ T cells from blood. The receptors derive from a human donor in good health. Some clones in this sample may be carry-over from other donors' samples. CDR3s include the opening cysteine and the closing phenylalanine or tryptophan.

TRBV28	TRBJ2-1	CASRSRSGRYDEQFF
TRBV20-1	TRBJ2-7	CSANLRQGTYEQYF
TRBV7-9	TRBJ1-4	CASSRGRELFF
TRBV29-1	TRBJ1-1	CSVTVMNTEAFF
TRBV28	TRBJ2-7	CASSLPAGSPYEQYF
TRBV21-1	TRBJ1-5	CASSKELGGGINQPQHF
TRBV6-5	TRBJ2-1	CASSETSGGFNEQFF
TRBV3-1	TRBJ1-2	CASSQQAEGTGIYGYTF
TRBV28	TRBJ2-5	CASRRTGEKETQYF
TRBV27	TRBJ1-1	CASSLRAGVTEAFF
TRBV18	TRBJ2-7	CASSPPTYRTDYEQYF
TRBV12-3/TRBV12-4	TRBJ2-7	CASNSREGDEQYF
TRBV29-1	TRBJ2-5	CSVEDSSEEPATQYF
TRBV7-9	TRBJ1-6	CTSSPHGGGNSPLHF
TRBV28	TRBJ1-1	CASSLSGGGNTEAFF
TRBV6-6	TRBJ1-4	CASSSGGGEKLFF
TRBV4-2	TRBJ2-3	CASSQQVRGADTQYF
TRBV5-1	TRBJ1-1	CASSLAVQGRTEAFF
TRBV7-6	TRBJ1-1	CASRRDSINTEAFF
TRBV23-1	TRBJ2-3	CASGSMAGPRDTQYF
TRBV28	TRBJ2-7	CASSLVGVEGEQYF
TRBV6-4	TRBJ2-6	CASRPVSGANVLTF
TRBV20-1	TRBJ2-7	CSAKEWDSASYEQYF
TRBV5-1	TRBJ2-7	CASSFPHGARGHEQYF
TRBV2	TRBJ2-7	CAGSDPSREQYF
TRBV11-2	TRBJ2-5	CASSFGSQETQYF
TRBV5-5	TRBJ2-5	CASSFSTGQGRETQYF
TRBV29-1	TRBJ1-5	CSVETSDPNQPQHF
TRBV2	TRBJ2-7	CASRPDRGRNEQYF
TRBV12-3/TRBV12-4	TRBJ2-2	CASSFPTGELFF
TRBV5-1	TRBJ1-1	CASSLRAGTEAFF
TRBV7-2	TRBJ2-3	CASSLGLADTDTQYF
TRBV5-1	TRBJ1-1	CASSLVGFVVSEAFF
TRBV6-2/TRBV6-3	TRBJ2-3	CASSYSPGSTDTQYF
TRBV7-7	TRBJ2-5	CASSLWTSGGQETQYF
TRBV14	TRBJ1-1	CASSQDYEGRKAFF
TRBV5-4	TRBJ2-3	CASSLVAIDTQYF
TRBV14	TRBJ2-1	CASSQSLGDHEQFF
TRBV29-1	TRBJ2-1	CSVGRTSGSTDDEQFF
TRBV29-1	TRBJ2-7	CSVEEREPPYEQYF
TRBV28	TRBJ1-1	CASSSDHRVENTEAFF
TRBV27	TRBJ2-1	CASRVTGLVSFNEQFF
TRBV9	TRBJ2-1	CASSQADGDEQFF
TRBV25-1	TRBJ1-3	CASMGDSGNTIYF
TRBV5-1	TRBJ2-3	CASSLYGLSTDTQYF
TRBV9	TRBJ2-5	CASSGDGLYQETQYF
TRBV27	TRBJ2-5	CASGGPETQYF
TRBV7-9	TRBJ2-7	CASSPNTGYEQYF
TRBV27	TRBJ2-5	CASRGLAGGPLETQYF
TRBV23-1	TRBJ2-7	CASSLVSSRPYEQYF
TRBV6-2/TRBV6-3	TRBJ2-7	CASSWTSGRVYEQYF